This T cell receptor beta chain was observed in a study of cytomegalovirus exposure and HLA in healthy donors. Broader study findings: TRBV6-2, TRBV6-3 and some other V segments were excluded as indistinguishable. Reportedly, TCR beta sequences accurately predicted HLA-A and HLA-B alleles in most subjects. Most TCR sequences were uncommon, yet certain public TCRs appeared in many donors.

Germline trimming cut 3 bases from V and 7 bases from J; bases unmatched to any gene: 4. Looked up from germline, CDR1 is MGHDK and CDR2 is SYGVNS. The CDR3 has 14 amino acids. The PCR used 60 Vbeta and 13 Jbeta primers. Here immunoSEQ multiplex PCR was the method, and the copy in TCRdb shows in-frame clones only, minus some. The sample comprises around 150,000 clones, 80% to 90% of which are singletons, and roughly 2.2% rests with the top ten. With regard to this clone: Its antigen is as yet unknown.

The chain has TRBV25-1 and TRBJ2-1; 9 bases agree with TRBD2. The source is a man aged 18 to 30 in good health and CMV-seropositive. The sequenced sample was PBMCs. As DNA, the CDR3 is TGTGCCAGCAGTGAGGCGGGGGGGGGAAATGAGCAGTTCTTC. Translating it yields CASSEAGGGNEQFF.